Listed below are T cell receptor beta chains from one sample, sequenced in a study of blood T cell repertoires in COVID-19. Only in-frame clones appear in the TCRdb table, and some are missing; sequencing was by immunoSEQ multiplex PCR. This table holds 100,000 to 150,000 clones, about 81% found once. Sequenced input: PBMCs or T cells enriched from blood (not recorded which). The receptors were sampled from a middle-aged man with acute COVID-19. Both conserved end residues are part of each CDR3. The D gene is left open where the match is weak. Not all rows give a size; the values are once, few, many and, for expanded clones, a class.

V gene	D gene	clone size	J gene	CDR3 DNA	CDR3 protein
TRBV25-1	.	.	TRBJ2-2	TGTGCCAGCAGCCTAGCTTCCACCGGGGAGCTGTTTTTT	CASSLASTGELFF
TRBV19	.	.	TRBJ1-5	TGTGCCAGTAGTATCACAGTTGATCAGCCCCAGCATTTT	CASSITVDQPQHF
TRBV7-2	.	.	TRBJ1-1	TGTGCCAGCAGCTTAACAGGGTTGGCCACTGAAGCTTTCTTT	CASSLTGLATEAFF
TRBV18	TRBD1	once	TRBJ2-7	TGTGCCAGCTCACAAGGACAGGGTATCTACGAGCAGTACTTC	CASSQGQGIYEQYF
TRBV2	TRBD1	.	TRBJ2-5	TGTGCCAGCAGTGCAGAACAGGGGAAAGAGACCCAGTACTTC	CASSAEQGKETQYF
TRBV9	TRBD2	.	TRBJ2-3	TGTGCCAGCAGCCTAGGAGGTAGCGGGGGCTTAGATACGCAGTATTTT	CASSLGGSGGLDTQYF
TRBV19	TRBD2	once	TRBJ2-1	TGTGCCAGTAGTATAGATCAAGTAGCGGGGTACAATGAGCAGTTCTTC	CASSIDQVAGYNEQFF
TRBV5-1	TRBD1	few	TRBJ2-7	TGCGCCAGCAGCATTGGGACAGGGACTGCCTACGAGCAGTACTTC	CASSIGTGTAYEQYF
TRBV9	TRBD2	.	TRBJ2-7	TGTGCCAGCAGCGTAAATGCCCTAGCGGAGCCCTACGAGCAGTACTTC	CASSVNALAEPYEQYF
TRBV5-4	.	.	TRBJ1-1	TGTGCCAGCAGCTTGGTAGTTCACACTGAAGCTTTCTTT	CASSLVVHTEAFF
TRBV3-1/TRBV3-2	.	.	TRBJ1-3	TGTGCCAGCAGCCAGGGCGTCTCTGGAAACACCATATATTTT	CASSQGVSGNTIYF
TRBV15	TRBD1	.	TRBJ2-7	TGTGCCACCAGCAGAGGGACAGGGGCCTACGAGCAGTACTTC	CATSRGTGAYEQYF
TRBV2	.	.	TRBJ1-1	TGTGCCAGCACTGAAGGGAGGGCTTTCTTT	CASTEGRAFF
TRBV20-1	.	.	TRBJ2-2	TGCAGTGCCTGGGGGGTCGGGGAGCTGTTTTTT	CSAWGVGELFF
TRBV5-5	.	few	TRBJ1-2	TGTGCCAGCAGCTTGGACGGCGGGGGCGGCTATGGCTACACCTTC	CASSLDGGGGYGYTF
TRBV19	TRBD1	.	TRBJ2-3	TGTGCCAGTAGTAATACCACCGCCCCGTCGACAGGGTCGGTCACAGATACGCAGTATTTT	CASSNTTAPSTGSVTDTQYF
TRBV7-2	.	.	TRBJ1-2	TGTGCCAGCAGCTTAGGTGGTGCGTCCCTCTATGGCTACACCTTC	CASSLGGASLYGYTF
TRBV7-7	.	once	TRBJ2-7	TGTGCTAGCAGCTTAACAGGCCCGGACCGCGGAGAGCAGTACTTC	CASSLTGPDRGEQYF
TRBV2	.	few	TRBJ1-5	TGTGCCAGCAGGGCCTCGGGAGACAATCAGCCCCAGCATTTT	CASRASGDNQPQHF
TRBV3-1/TRBV3-2	TRBD1	few	TRBJ2-7	TGTGCCAGCAGCCCCCTGGACAGGTCCTACGAGCAGTACTTC	CASSPLDRSYEQYF
TRBV25-1	.	.	TRBJ2-5	TGTGCCAGCAGTGCCGGAGAGACCCAGTACTTC	CASSAGETQYF
TRBV6-5	.	.	TRBJ1-2	TGTGCCAGCAGTTACCCTTTACAGGGTAGCTATGGCTACACCTTC	CASSYPLQGSYGYTF
TRBV10-3	TRBD1	.	TRBJ1-5	TGTGCCATCAGTGCCGGACAGGGGAGTCAGCCCCAGCATTTT	CAISAGQGSQPQHF
TRBV30	.	once	TRBJ2-1	TGTGCCTGGAGCGTCCTCCAGGGGGGACCCTACAATGAGCAGTTCTTC	CAWSVLQGGPYNEQFF
TRBV19	TRBD2	.	TRBJ2-2	TGTGCCAGTAGTATAGATCTAACGGGAGGCGCCGCGGGGGAGCTGTTTTTT	CASSIDLTGGAAGELFF
TRBV10-1	.	.	TRBJ2-2	TGCGCCAGCAGCCCCAGGGAGGCTACCGGGGAGCTGTTTTTT	CASSPREATGELFF
TRBV19	TRBD2	.	TRBJ2-1	TGTGCCAGTAGTGGGACGGGAGGGCCGAATGAGCAGTTCTTC	CASSGTGGPNEQFF
TRBV15	.	few	TRBJ1-2	TGTGCCACCAGCCGAAACTCGGGGACTTATGGCTACACCTTC	CATSRNSGTYGYTF
TRBV18	TRBD2	.	TRBJ2-3	TGTGCCAGCTCACCACCGGGGACTAGCGGGATTTCAGATACGCAGTATTTT	CASSPPGTSGISDTQYF
TRBV5-1	.	.	TRBJ1-5	TGCGCCAGCAGACCAGGGGCCAACAATCAGCCCCAGCATTTT	CASRPGANNQPQHF
TRBV7-9	.	few	TRBJ1-5	TGTGCCAGCAGCTTAGTACGCGGGGCGGACCTCAATCAGCCCCAGCATTTT	CASSLVRGADLNQPQHF
TRBV3-1/TRBV3-2	.	.	TRBJ2-7	TGTGCCAGCAGCCCGACTGGCTACGAGCAGTACTTC	CASSPTGYEQYF
TRBV6-5	TRBD2	.	TRBJ2-3	TGTGCCAGCAGTTACTTCGGCGGGGGGTTTGATACGCAGTATTTT	CASSYFGGGFDTQYF
TRBV28	TRBD1	.	TRBJ2-7	TGTGCCAGCACAACCCCCGGGACAGGCCGCCACGAGCAGTACTTC	CASTTPGTGRHEQYF
TRBV19	TRBD1	.	TRBJ2-3	TGTGCCAGTAAAGGACAGGCGGGTTACACAGATACGCAGTATTTT	CASKGQAGYTDTQYF
TRBV7-9	.	once	TRBJ1-3	TGTGCCAGCAGCTTAGGGCCGGGTATAGGAAACACCATATATTTT	CASSLGPGIGNTIYF
TRBV4-1	TRBD2	.	TRBJ2-1	TGCGCCAGCAGCCAAGATCCCCCCAGCGGGGGTTACAATGAGCAGTTCTTC	CASSQDPPSGGYNEQFF
TRBV25-1	.	.	TRBJ2-7	TGTGCCAGCAGTGAATCTCCAGGCTCCTACGAGCAGTACTTC	CASSESPGSYEQYF
TRBV11-3	TRBD1	.	TRBJ2-3	TGTGCCAGCAACAGCACGCGGGGCGGGACAGGAGGCACAGATACGCAGTATTTT	CASNSTRGGTGGTDTQYF
TRBV7-3	TRBD2	.	TRBJ2-1	TGTGCCAGCAGTTCCGGGACTAGTAAGCAGTTCTTC	CASSSGTSKQFF